Below are 13 T cell receptor delta chains sequenced from a single sample in a study of gamma-delta chains in newborns, infants, children. TCRdb re-processed the reads via CATT. The sample records roughly 3,500 delta-chain clones, roughly 1.3% being singletons. Specimen: blood. All receptors derive from a child who was a newborn, infant or young child, either healthy, febrile or measles-vaccinated (not recorded which).

About this clone: The protein TCRdb gives is from a much larger clone and does not agree with this DNA's translation at residue 6, likely a read error; the protein shown here comes from the DNA. The rearrangement joins TRDV3 to TRDJ2; 8 bases match TRDD3. Per germline, CDR1 TVYSNPD and CDR2 GDNSRS (reference sequence). J lost 0 bases, V lost 3 bases, and 3 bases had no gene match. The CDR3 is 14 amino acids. The CDR3 loop is CALLGGTLTAQLFF. CDR3 nucleotides: TGTGCCTTACTGGGGGGTACTTTGACAGCACAACTCTTCTTT.

This clone occurred a few times. TCRdb's protein, taken from a much larger clone, differs from this DNA's translation at residue 15, likely owing to a read error; the protein displayed comes from the DNA. This sample includes further DNA sequences coding for the same CDR3. The chain has TRDV2 and TRDJ3, with 9 bases aligning to TRDD3. This CDR3 has 17 residues. Germline CDR1 GEAIGNYY, CDR2 EKD. In DNA, the CDR3 is TGTGCCTGTGACACTGGGGGATATTCCTGGGACACCCGACAGGTGTTTTTC. Amino acid sequence: CACDTGGYSWDTRQVFF.

This clone was counted at least ten times. At one of its ends the junction is not consistent with the germline gene, which may arise from a read error. V usage is TRDV2 and J usage is TRDJ2; 8 bases are shared with TRDD3. Germline lookup yields CDR1 GEAIGNYY and CDR2 EKD. This CDR3 has 15 residues. The chain's CDR3 is CACDLLGATEAHLFF. CDR3 DNA sequence: TGTGCCTGTGACCTACTGGGGGCTACTGAAGCACACCTCTTCTTT.

This clone is termed medium-sized. A read error is the likely source, as a far larger clone sits one nucleotide away. The chain employs TRDV2 and TRDJ3; 7 bases map to TRDD3. The CDR3 contains 17 residues. Germline V gene sequence: CDR1 GEAIGNYY, CDR2 EKD. The CDR3 spells CACDTWGSSWDARQMFF. CDR3 coding DNA: TGTGCCTGTGACACCTGGGGGAGCTCCTGGGACGCCCGACAGATGTTTTTC.

This clone occurred a few times. The amino acid sequence in TCRdb belongs to a much larger clone and departs from this DNA's translation at residue 3, likely a sequencing read error; the sequence shown is translated from the DNA. Other DNA sequences from this sample encode an identical CDR3 as well. In nucleotides, the CDR3 is TGTGCCTATGACACCGGGGGATACAGCTCCTGGGACACCCGACAGATGTTTTTC. This encodes CAYDTGGYSSWDTRQMFF. The V gene is TRDV2, the J gene TRDJ3; the match to TRDD3 covers 9 bases. Germline values: CDR1 GEAIGNYY, CDR2 EKD. CDR3 length: 18 residues.

This clone was counted a few times. A far bigger clonotype differs at one base, so this is likely a read error. Other DNA sequences in the same sample also yield this CDR3. The chain recombines TRDV2 with TRDJ2, with D maybe TRDD3 (6 bases). This CDR3 has 17 residues. The germline gives CDR1 GEAIGNYY, CDR2 EKD. In DNA, the CDR3 is TGTGCCTGTGACACCGATCCTCCCGCTAGGGGGACAGCGCAACTCTTCTTT. It specifies CACDTDPPARGTAQLFF.

A note on this clone: This is likely an artifact of a read error, given a far larger clone one base away. Other nucleotide sequences from this sample produce the same CDR3. The CDR3 region has the DNA TGTGCCTGCGAACCTGGGGGGAAAAGCTCCTGGGACACCCGACAGATGTTTTTC. It encodes CACEPGGKSSWDTRQMFF. The V call is TRDV2, the J call TRDJ3; TRDD3 matches at 7 bases. The germline gives CDR1 GEAIGNYY, CDR2 EKD. The CDR3 extends over 18 amino acids. Unmatched junction bases numbered 11, after V lost 7 bases and J lost 0 bases.

This clone is termed medium-sized. A single base separates this from a much larger clone, so it may be a read error. Other nucleotide sequences from this sample produce the same CDR3. V is TRDV2 and J is TRDJ3; 7 bases are a match to TRDD3. The CDR3 runs 16 residues. Germline V gene lookup returns CDR1 GEAIGNYY and CDR2 EKD. CDR3 protein: CACDWGSSWDTRQMFF. In DNA, the CDR3 is TGTGCCTGTGACTGGGGGAGCTCCTGGGACACCCGACAGATGTTCTTC.

Concerning this clone: The TCRdb protein, from a much larger clone, departs from this DNA's translation at residue 12, likely by read error; the protein shown derives from the DNA. This sequence joins TRDV2 and TRDJ1, with 11 bases aligning to TRDD3. Germline V gives CDR1 GEAIGNYY, CDR2 EKD. The CDR3 covers 16 residues. The CDR3 sequence: CACDILGDKTTNKLIF. As DNA, the CDR3 is TGTGCCTGTGACATACTGGGGGATAAAACCACCAATAAACTCATCTTT.

This clone was counted only a few times. Given a much more abundant clone one base away, this may be a read error. This sample also contains other DNA sequences that code for the same CDR3. The gene calls are TRDV2 and TRDJ3; the match to TRDD3 covers 12 bases. This CDR3 has 19 residues. Germline V gene data show CDR1 as GEAIGNYY and CDR2 as EKD. The CDR3 DNA reads TGTGCCTGCGACAAAGTACTGGGGGATACCTCCTGGGACACCCGACAGATGTTTTTC. It codes for CACDKVLGDTSWDTRQMFF.

Concerning this clone: The TCRdb protein, from a much larger clone, departs from this DNA's translation at residue 12, likely by read error; the protein shown derives from the DNA. The genes are TRDV2 and TRDJ3, with 11 bases matching TRDD3. Per the germline V gene, CDR1 is GEAIGNYY and CDR2 is EKD. CDR3 length equals 18 residues. CDR3 bases: TGTGCCTGTGACAAATGGGGGATACGCTCCTGGGGCACCCGACAGATGTTTTTC. The encoded protein is CACDKWGIRSWGTRQMFF.

In this sample, this clone turned up a few times. Since a much larger clone is just one base distant, this may be a read error. Other DNA sequences in this sample translate to the same CDR3. The genes are TRDV2 and TRDJ3; a weak D match, TRDD3 (6 bases). Per germline, CDR1 GEAIGNYY and CDR2 EKD. CDR3 length equals 17 residues. The CDR3 nucleotides are TGTGCCTGCGACACCCCCGGGGGATCCTGGGACACCCGACAGATGTTTTTC. Its translation: CACDTPGGSWDTRQMFF.

This clone is large within its sample. Other DNA sequences of this sample code for an identical CDR3. This chain connects TRDV2 to TRDJ1; D remains ambiguous. This CDR3 has 16 amino acids. Germline CDR1 reads GEAIGNYY; CDR2 reads EKD. V was clipped by 0 bases and J by 0 bases, with 13 bases between them. Here the CDR3 DNA reads TGTGCCTGTGACACCGCTGGACCCCTGTACACCGATAAACTCATCTTT. This translates into CACDTAGPLYTDKLIF.